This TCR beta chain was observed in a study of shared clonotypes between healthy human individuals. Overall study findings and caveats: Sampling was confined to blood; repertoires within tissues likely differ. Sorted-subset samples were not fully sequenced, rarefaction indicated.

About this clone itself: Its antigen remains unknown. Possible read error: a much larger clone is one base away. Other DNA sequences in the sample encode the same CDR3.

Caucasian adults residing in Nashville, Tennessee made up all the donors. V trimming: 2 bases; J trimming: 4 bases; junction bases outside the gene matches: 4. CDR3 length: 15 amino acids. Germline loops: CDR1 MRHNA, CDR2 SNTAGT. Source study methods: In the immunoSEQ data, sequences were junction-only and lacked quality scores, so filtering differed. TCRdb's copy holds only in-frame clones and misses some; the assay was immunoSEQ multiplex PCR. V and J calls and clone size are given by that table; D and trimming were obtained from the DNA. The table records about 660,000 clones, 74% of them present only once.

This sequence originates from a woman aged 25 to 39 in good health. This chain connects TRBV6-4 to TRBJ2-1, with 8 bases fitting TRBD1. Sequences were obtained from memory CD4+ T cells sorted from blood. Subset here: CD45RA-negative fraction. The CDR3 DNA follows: TGTGCCAGCAGTGACGGGGACAGGAGGTACAATGAGCAGTTCTTC. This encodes CASSDGDRRYNEQFF.